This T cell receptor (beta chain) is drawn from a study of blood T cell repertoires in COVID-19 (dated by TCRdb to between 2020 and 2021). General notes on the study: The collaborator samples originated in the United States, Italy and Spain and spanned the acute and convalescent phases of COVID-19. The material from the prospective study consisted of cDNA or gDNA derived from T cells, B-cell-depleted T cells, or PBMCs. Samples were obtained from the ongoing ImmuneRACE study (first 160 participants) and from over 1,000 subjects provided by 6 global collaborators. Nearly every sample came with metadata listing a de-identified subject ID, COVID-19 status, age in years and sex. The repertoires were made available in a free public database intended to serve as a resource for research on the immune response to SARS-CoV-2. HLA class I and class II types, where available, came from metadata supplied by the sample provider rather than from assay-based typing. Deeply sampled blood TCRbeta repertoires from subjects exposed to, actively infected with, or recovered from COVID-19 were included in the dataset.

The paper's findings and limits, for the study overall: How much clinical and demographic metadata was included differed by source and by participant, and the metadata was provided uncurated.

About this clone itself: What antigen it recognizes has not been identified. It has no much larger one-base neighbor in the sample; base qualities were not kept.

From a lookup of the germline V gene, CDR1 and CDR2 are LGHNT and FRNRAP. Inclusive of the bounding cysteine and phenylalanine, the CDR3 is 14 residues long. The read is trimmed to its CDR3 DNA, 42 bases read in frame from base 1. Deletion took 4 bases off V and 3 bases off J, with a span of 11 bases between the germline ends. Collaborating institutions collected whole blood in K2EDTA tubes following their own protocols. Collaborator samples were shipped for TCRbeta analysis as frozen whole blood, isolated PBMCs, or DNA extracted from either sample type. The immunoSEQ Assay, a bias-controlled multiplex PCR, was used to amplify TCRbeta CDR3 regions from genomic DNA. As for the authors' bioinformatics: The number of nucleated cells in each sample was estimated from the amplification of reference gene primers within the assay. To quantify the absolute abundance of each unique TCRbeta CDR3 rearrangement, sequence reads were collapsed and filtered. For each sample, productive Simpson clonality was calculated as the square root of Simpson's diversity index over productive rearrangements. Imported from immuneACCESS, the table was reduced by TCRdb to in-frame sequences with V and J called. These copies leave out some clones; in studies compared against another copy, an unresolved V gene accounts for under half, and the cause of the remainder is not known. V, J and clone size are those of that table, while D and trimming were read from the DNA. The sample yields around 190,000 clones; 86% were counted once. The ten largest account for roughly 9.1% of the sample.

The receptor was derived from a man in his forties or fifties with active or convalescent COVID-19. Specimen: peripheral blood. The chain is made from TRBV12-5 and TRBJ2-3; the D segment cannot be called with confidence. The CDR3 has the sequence CASGSPPVTDTQYF. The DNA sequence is TGTGCTAGTGGTTCCCCACCGGTAACAGATACGCAGTATTTT.